Listed below are T cell receptor beta chains from one sample, sequenced in a study of T cells in Graves' hyperthyroidism and ophthalmopathy. TCRdb used MiXCR to reprocess the multiplex PCR reads, holding one entry per CDR3 protein. This table has roughly 720,000 distinct CDR3 sequences, around 16% appearing once. The specimen sequenced was blood. These receptors were taken from a man between 45 and 60 years old with Graves' hyperthyroidism. Each CDR3 is given with its conserved first and last residue. D genes are given only for firm matches. Only part of the rows carry a size: once, few, many, or a class if the clone is expanded.

J,size,D,V,CDR3,DNA
TRBJ1-1,many,-,TRBV12-3/TRBV12-4,CASILGAGDTEAFF,TGTGCCAGCATTCTGGGGGCGGGAGACACTGAAGCTTTCTTT
TRBJ1-6,many,-,TRBV9,CASSFEGAQNSPLHF,TGTGCCAGCAGCTTTGAAGGGGCACAGAATTCACCCCTCCACTTT
TRBJ2-2,few,TRBD1,TRBV24-1,CATRSLGQGTTGELFF,TGTGCCACCAGAAGTCTCGGACAGGGGACTACCGGGGAGCTGTTTTTT
TRBJ1-1,many,-,TRBV7-2,CASSLGTGNTEAFF,TGTGCCAGCAGCTTAGGGACGGGAAACACTGAAGCTTTCTTT
TRBJ2-4,few,-,TRBV10-1,CASSEGLVSNIQYF,TGCGCCAGCAGTGAAGGGCTAGTATCGAACATTCAGTACTTC
TRBJ1-1,-,TRBD1,TRBV10-3,CAITRRGTGKRNTEAFF,TGTGCCATCACCCGAAGGGGGACAGGGAAAAGGAACACTGAAGCTTTCTTT
TRBJ2-1,many,-,TRBV2,CASNQRDSNNEQFF,TGTGCCAGCAACCAACGGGACTCGAACAATGAGCAGTTCTTC
TRBJ2-7,-,-,TRBV30,CAWSVGSSYEQYF,TGTGCCTGGAGTGTTGGCAGCTCCTACGAGCAGTACTTC
TRBJ2-3,few,TRBD2,TRBV7-2,CASSLTGLAGASTDTQYF,TGTGCCAGCAGCTTAACCGGACTAGCGGGAGCGAGCACAGATACGCAGTATTTT
TRBJ2-7,-,-,TRBV29-1,CSVVQGREQYF,TGCAGCGTTGTACAGGGTCGAGAGCAGTACTTC
TRBJ2-3,many,TRBD1,TRBV2,CASSGTQGAEGTDTQYF,TGTGCCAGCAGTGGAACCCAGGGGGCCGAAGGCACAGATACGCAGTATTTT
TRBJ2-7,-,TRBD1,TRBV18,CASSVRDRVVEQYF,TGTGCCAGCTCCGTCCGGGACAGGGTGGTCGAGCAGTACTTC
TRBJ2-5,-,TRBD2,TRBV24-1,CATSDSGLAGQETQYF,TGTGCCACCAGTGATTCCGGGCTAGCGGGACAAGAGACCCAGTACTTC
TRBJ1-1,many,TRBD1,TRBV7-9,CASSAYRQGASTEAFF,TGTGCCAGCAGCGCCTATCGCCAGGGGGCGAGCACTGAAGCTTTCTTT
TRBJ1-1,-,-,TRBV11-2,CASGITGTEAFF,TGTGCCAGTGGCATTACGGGTACTGAAGCTTTCTTT
TRBJ2-7,many,TRBD1,TRBV2,CASSKTGVVYEQYF,TGTGCCAGCAGCAAGACAGGGGTGGTCTACGAGCAGTACTTC
TRBJ2-2,-,TRBD1,TRBV4-1,CASSQPRPGQGAHGELFF,TGCGCCAGCAGCCAACCCCGCCCGGGACAGGGGGCGCACGGGGAGCTGTTTTTT
TRBJ2-7,many,-,TRBV7-3,CASSLTAWGERWEQYF,TGTGCCAGCAGCTTAACCGCTTGGGGGGAACGATGGGAGCAGTACTTC
TRBJ2-1,many,-,TRBV27,CASSLTSWGNEQFF,TGTGCCAGCAGTTTAACCTCTTGGGGGAATGAGCAGTTCTTC
TRBJ2-7,many,-,TRBV9,CASSPSGAYEQYF,TGTGCCAGCAGCCCATCGGGTGCCTACGAGCAGTACTTC
TRBJ2-7,many,-,TRBV19,CASRPGRLPYEQYF,TGTGCCAGTAGACCGGGCAGGTTACCCTACGAGCAGTACTTC
TRBJ2-1,few,TRBD2,TRBV9,CASSVEGGRIYNEQFF,TGTGCCAGCAGCGTAGAAGGCGGGAGGATCTACAATGAGCAGTTCTTC
TRBJ1-1,-,-,TRBV11-2,CASSLPGDGTEAFF,TGTGCCAGCAGCTTGCCGGGGGACGGCACTGAAGCTTTCTTT
TRBJ1-1,many,-,TRBV28,CASRLGTLEAFF,TGTGCCAGCAGGCTAGGGACACTTGAAGCTTTCTTT
TRBJ1-3,many,TRBD1,TRBV28,CASSEGGAYSGNTIYF,TGTGCCAGCAGTGAAGGGGGCGCGTATTCTGGAAACACCATATATTTT
TRBJ2-7,many,TRBD2,TRBV12-3/TRBV12-4,CASSLYGSGSYEQYF,TGTGCCAGCAGTTTGTACGGTAGCGGGAGCTACGAGCAGTACTTC
TRBJ2-5,-,-,TRBV5-1,CASSSGEIQETQYF,TGCGCCAGCAGCTCTGGCGAGATCCAAGAGACCCAGTACTTC
TRBJ2-1,-,TRBD2,TRBV20-1,CSARDQTGGNYNEQFF,TGCAGTGCTAGAGATCAGACGGGAGGGAACTACAATGAGCAGTTCTTC
TRBJ2-2,-,TRBD1,TRBV25-1,CKNRDSNTGELFF,TGTAAGAACCGGGACAGCAACACCGGGGAGCTGTTTTTT
TRBJ2-3,many,-,TRBV6-1,CALFQPFTDTQYF,TGTGCCCTATTCCAGCCCTTCACAGATACGCAGTATTTT
TRBJ2-7,few,TRBD2,TRBV28,CASRSGLAGTYEQYF,TGTGCCAGCAGATCGGGACTAGCGGGGACCTACGAGCAGTACTTC
TRBJ2-1,-,-,TRBV20-1,CSARAPAGHEQFF,TGCAGTGCTAGAGCGCCCGCCGGCCATGAGCAGTTCTTC